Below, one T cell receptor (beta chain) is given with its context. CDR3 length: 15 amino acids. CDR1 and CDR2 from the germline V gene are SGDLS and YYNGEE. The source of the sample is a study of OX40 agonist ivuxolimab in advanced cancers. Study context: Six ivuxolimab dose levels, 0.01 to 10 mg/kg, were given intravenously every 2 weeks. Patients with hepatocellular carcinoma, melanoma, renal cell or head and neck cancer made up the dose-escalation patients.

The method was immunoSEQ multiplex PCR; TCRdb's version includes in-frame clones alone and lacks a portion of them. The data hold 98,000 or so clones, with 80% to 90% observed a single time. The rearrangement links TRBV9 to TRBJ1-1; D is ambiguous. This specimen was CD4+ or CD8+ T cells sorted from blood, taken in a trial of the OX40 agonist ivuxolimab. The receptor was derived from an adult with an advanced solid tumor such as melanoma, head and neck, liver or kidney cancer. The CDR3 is CPIRCRWLGGTEAFF. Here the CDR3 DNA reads TGTCCAATAAGGTGTCGATGGCTGGGCGGAACTGAAGCTTTCTTT.